The 8 T cell receptor beta chains given below trace back to one sample, sequenced in a study of blood T cell repertoires in COVID-19. The table came from immunoSEQ multiplex PCR; TCRdb's copy has only in-frame clones and leaves some out. Here the sample spans approximately 300,000 clones, 85% to 95% being singletons. The sample consisted of PBMCs or T cells enriched from blood (not recorded which). These receptors all come from a woman in her twenties or thirties who had been exposed to COVID-19.

The chain links TRBV6-5 to TRBJ2-3, with D uncertain. V was shortened by 7 bases and J by 1 base, with 15 bases between the two germline ends. The CDR3 is 15 residues long. Germline-derived CDR1 and CDR2 are MNHEY and SVGAGI. CDR3 residues: CASTPQPMGTDTQYF. The CDR3 DNA is TGTGCCAGCACCCCCCAACCTATGGGCACAGATACGCAGTATTTT.

The gene calls are TRBV5-4 and TRBJ1-1; D is perhaps TRBD1 (6 bases). Germline CDR1 is SGHNT and CDR2 is YYREEE (reference sequence). Trimming removed 4 bases at V and 2 bases at J, with 15 bases between. There are 15 residues in the CDR3. The CDR3 DNA reads TGTGCCAGCAGCCCCGGGGGGGGCCATAACACTGAAGCTTTCTTT. Translating it yields CASSPGGGHNTEAFF.

The chain links TRBV4-1 to TRBJ1-2; maybe TRBD1 (6 bases). V was pared by 5 bases and J by 5 bases, with 18 bases between. Germline loops: CDR1 MGHRA, CDR2 YSYEKL. The CDR3 is 15 amino acids. CDR3 nucleotides: TGCGCCAGCAGCTTACATTACAGGGTGGAATATGGCTACACCTTC. This codes for CASSLHYRVEYGYTF.

The V call is TRBV6-5, the J call TRBJ1-5; 7 positions match TRBD1. V dropped 7 bases and J dropped 0; count of bases not matched to a gene: 6. The germline gives CDR1 MNHEY, CDR2 SVGAGI. The CDR3 runs to 15 residues. DNA for the CDR3: TGTGCCAGCATCGCCGGGACAGATAGCAATCAGCCCCAGCATTTT. Protein sequence: CASIAGTDSNQPQHF.

The chain joins TRBV11-2 to TRBJ2-7; a possible D gene is TRBD1 (6 bases). Trimming took 4 bases from V and 3 from J, leaving 16 bases between them. Germline V CDR1 and CDR2: SGHAT, FQNNGV. This CDR3 contains 15 residues. The DNA of the CDR3 is TGTGCCAGCAGCTACCAGACAGGCCCCTTCTACGAGCAGTACTTC. Translated: CASSYQTGPFYEQYF.

This chain uses TRBV4-2 with TRBJ2-4, with 10 bases matching TRBD1. The CDR3 contains 15 residues. The V gene's germline CDR1 is LGHNA and CDR2 YNFKEQ. J was trimmed by 5 bases and V by 3 bases; bases with no gene match: 4. In DNA, the CDR3 is TGTGCCAGCAGCCATGCCGGGACAGGGGAAAACATTCAGTACTTC. It yields the protein CASSHAGTGENIQYF.

The V call is TRBV18, the J call TRBJ1-1; D unclear. Germline V gene sequence: CDR1 KGHSH, CDR2 LQKENI. V shed 4 bases and J shed 7 bases, with 19 bases lying between them. The CDR3 runs 15 residues. CDR3: CASSQLPWVTIEAFF. As DNA, the CDR3 is TGTGCCAGCTCACAACTACCGTGGGTGACGATTGAAGCTTTCTTT.

This clone came up once. The chain uses TRBV9 and TRBJ1-4, with D uncertain. This CDR3 comprises 15 residues. V lost 3 bases and J 4 bases, leaving 13 bases between the germline ends. CDR1 and CDR2 (germline): SGDLS, YYNGEE. For the CDR3, the DNA is TGTGCCAGCAGCGCCTCCTTGGGCAGTAATGAAAAACTGTTTTTT. Amino acid sequence: CASSASLGSNEKLFF. The full variable domain, completed using reference TRBV9 and TRBJ1-4, is DSGVTQTPKHLITATGQRVTLRCSPRSGDLSVYWYQQSLDQGLQFLIQYYNGEERAKGNILERFSAQQFPDLHSELNLSSLELGDSALYFCASSASLGSNEKLFFGSGTQLSVL.